This TCR beta chain is from a study of blood T cell repertoires in COVID-19. Study in general: The study drew acute and convalescent COVID-19 samples from the United States, Italy and Spain. PBMCs, B-cell-depleted T cells, or T cells were the source of the cDNA or gDNA that made up the material.

CDR3 size: 13 residues. After removal of 3 bases from V and 1 base from J, the junction contained 0 bases not matched to a gene. CDR1 and CDR2 from the germline V gene are KGHSH and LQKENI. Original data processing: By means of reference gene primer amplification, nucleated cell counts were estimated. Profiling relied on immunoSEQ multiplex PCR, and the TCRdb table lists in-frame clones only, not all of them. That table furnishes V, J and clone size, whereas the DNA furnished D and trimming. The table shows around 140,000 clones, with 65% to 85% occurring only once. This chain joins TRBV18 and TRBJ2-7; 7 positions agree with TRBD1. The specimen was peripheral blood. The sequence derives from a woman aged 80 or older with acute or convalescent COVID-19. The CDR3 DNA sequence: TGTGCCAGCTCACCGGGACAGTCCTACGAGCAGTACTTC. This sequence encodes CASSPGQSYEQYF.